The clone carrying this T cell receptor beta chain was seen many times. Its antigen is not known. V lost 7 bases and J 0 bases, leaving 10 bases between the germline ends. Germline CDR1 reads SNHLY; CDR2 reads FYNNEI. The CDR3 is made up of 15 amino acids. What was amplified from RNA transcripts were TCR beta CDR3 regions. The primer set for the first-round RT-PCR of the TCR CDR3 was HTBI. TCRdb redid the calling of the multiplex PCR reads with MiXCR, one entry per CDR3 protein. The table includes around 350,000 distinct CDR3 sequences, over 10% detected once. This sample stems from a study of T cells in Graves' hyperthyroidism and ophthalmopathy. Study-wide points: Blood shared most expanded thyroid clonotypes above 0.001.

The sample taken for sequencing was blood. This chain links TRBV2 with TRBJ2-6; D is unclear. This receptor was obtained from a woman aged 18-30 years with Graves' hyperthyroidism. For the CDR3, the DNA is TGTGCCAGCATCAGAGAGACCTCTGGGGCCAACGTCCTGACTTTC. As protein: CASIRETSGANVLTF. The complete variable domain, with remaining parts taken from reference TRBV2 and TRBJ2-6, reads EPEVTQTPSHQVTQMGQEVILRCVPISNHLYFYWYRQILGQKVEFLVSFYNNEISEKSEIFDDQFSVERPDGSNFTLKIRSTKLEDSAMYFCASIRETSGANVLTFGAGSRLTVL.